This is a list of T cell receptor beta chains from one sample in a study of CD39 and CD103 CD8 tumor-infiltrating T cells. TCRdb keeps only in-frame clones here, not all; method: immunoSEQ multiplex PCR. In the table there are about 2,400 clones, 55% to 75% of which are singletons. The sequencing sample was made of CD39- CD103- CD8+ T cells sorted from the tumor. The receptors originated from a human donor with head and neck squamous cell carcinoma. Each CDR3 is given with its conserved first and last residue. The D gene is left open where the match is weak. For some rows the clone size is stated as once, few or many, or as a class when expanded; others skip it.

cdr3_nt,cdr3_aa,d_call,clone_size,j_call,v_call
TGTGCCAGCAGCCCGGGCCCCGGCTCCTACAATGAGCAGTTCTTC,CASSPGPGSYNEQFF,NA,NA,TRBJ2-1,TRBV11-2
TGTGCCAGCAGCGCACTGGGGTTTAACTATGGCTACACCTTC,CASSALGFNYGYTF,NA,NA,TRBJ1-2,TRBV7-6
TGCGCCAGCAGCCTGTCACAGCCCGTGGGGAATTCACCCCTCCACTTT,CASSLSQPVGNSPLHF,NA,NA,TRBJ1-6,TRBV4-1
TGTGCCAGCAGTACCCCCGGGACCCACCAAGAGACCCAGTACTTC,CASSTPGTHQETQYF,NA,NA,TRBJ2-5,TRBV2
TGTGCCAGCAGCCTAACTAGCGGGGGGACCAATGAGCAGTTCTTC,CASSLTSGGTNEQFF,TRBD2,few,TRBJ2-1,TRBV11-2
TGTGCCAGCAGCCAAGGGTACGAGCAGTACTTC,CASSQGYEQYF,NA,NA,TRBJ2-7,TRBV14
TGTGCCAGCGCCTCAGGGGGTTATGGCTACACCTTC,CASASGGYGYTF,TRBD1,NA,TRBJ1-2,TRBV6-6
TGCGCCAGCAGCCAAGATATACTAGGTTCCCCCGATGGGCAGTATTTT,CASSQDILGSPDGQYF,NA,NA,TRBJ2-3,TRBV4-1
TGTGCCACCGACGGTGGGCCAGATACGCAGTATTTT,CATDGGPDTQYF,NA,NA,TRBJ2-3,TRBV19
TGTGCCAGCAAAGACACAGGGCTCGAGCAGTACTTC,CASKDTGLEQYF,NA,NA,TRBJ2-7,TRBV2
TGTGCCAGCAGCTTGGGGCCGCAGTATTTT,CASSLGPQYF,NA,NA,TRBJ2-3,TRBV7-9
TGCGCCAGCAGCCAAGTTCAGCTCTCTGGGGCCAACGTCCTGACTTTC,CASSQVQLSGANVLTF,NA,NA,TRBJ2-6,TRBV4-1
TGTGCCAGCAGCTTAGTAGCGGGGGATTTTCAAGAGACCCAGTACTTC,CASSLVAGDFQETQYF,TRBD2,NA,TRBJ2-5,TRBV7-3
TGTGCCAGCAGCATACCGGAGGGGAAGTCAGATACGCAGTATTTT,CASSIPEGKSDTQYF,NA,few,TRBJ2-3,TRBV7-6
TGTGCCAGCAGCGCGACCACCGCGGCTTACCATGAGCAGTTCTTC,CASSATTAAYHEQFF,NA,NA,TRBJ2-1,TRBV11-2
TGTGCTCTAAATATTTATCAGCCCCAGCATTTT,CALNIYQPQHF,NA,NA,TRBJ1-5,TRBV6-1
TGTGCCCGCCGGGGAGGATACGGCTACACCTTC,CARRGGYGYTF,NA,few,TRBJ1-2,TRBV30
TGTGCCGGCCCGGATCAGTTAACTGGAAACACCATATATTTT,CAGPDQLTGNTIYF,NA,NA,TRBJ1-3,TRBV5-3
TGTGCCAGCAGCTTAGGCCCCCCGCGCCATGATACGCAGTATTTT,CASSLGPPRHDTQYF,NA,NA,TRBJ2-3,TRBV7-3
TGTGCCCGCTGGGGAGGCGACCTCTATGGCTACACCTTC,CARWGGDLYGYTF,NA,few,TRBJ1-2,TRBV30
TGTGCCAGCAGCTTAGAGGTTCAGGGTAGCCACGAGCAGTACTTC,CASSLEVQGSHEQYF,NA,NA,TRBJ2-7,TRBV11-1
TGTGCCAGCAGTTCTCTCACCCCCAGACAGGGGCCAGCCTACGAGCAGTACTTC,CASSSLTPRQGPAYEQYF,TRBD1,NA,TRBJ2-7,TRBV28
TGTGCCAGCAGCCCACCCAGCGGGGGGGCCGTCAATGAGCAGTTCTTC,CASSPPSGGAVNEQFF,TRBD2,NA,TRBJ2-1,TRBV7-9